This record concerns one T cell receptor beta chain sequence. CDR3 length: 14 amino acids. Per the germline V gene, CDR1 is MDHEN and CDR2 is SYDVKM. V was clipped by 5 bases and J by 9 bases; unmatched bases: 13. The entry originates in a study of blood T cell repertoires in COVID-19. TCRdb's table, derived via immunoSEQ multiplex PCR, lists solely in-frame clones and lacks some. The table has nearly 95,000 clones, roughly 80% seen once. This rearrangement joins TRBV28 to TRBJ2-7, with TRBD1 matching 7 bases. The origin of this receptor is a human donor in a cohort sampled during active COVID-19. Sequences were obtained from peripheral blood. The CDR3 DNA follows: TGTGCCAGCAGTGCCGGGACAGCTTTCGCGGGGCAGTACTTC. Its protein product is CASSAGTAFAGQYF. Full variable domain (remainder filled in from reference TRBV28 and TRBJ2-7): DVKVTQSSRYLVKRTGEKVFLECVQDMDHENMFWYRQDPGLGLRLIYFSYDVKMKEKGDIPEGYSVSREKKERFSLILESASTNQTSMYLCASSAGTAFAGQYFGPGTRLTVT.